Presented here are 9 T cell receptor beta chains from one specimen sequenced in a study of OX40 agonist ivuxolimab in advanced cancers. The data were produced by immunoSEQ multiplex PCR, yet TCRdb's version contains in-frame clones alone and is incomplete. In the table there are tens of thousands of clones, 82% of which are singletons. The sample in question was CD4+ or CD8+ T cells sorted from blood, obtained in a trial of the OX40 agonist ivuxolimab. All receptors derive from an adult with an advanced solid tumor such as melanoma, head and neck, liver or kidney cancer.

In regard to this clone: This CDR3 is missing its conserved last phenylalanine or tryptophan, likely due to a read error. This chain links TRBV7-2 with TRBJ1-1, with TRBD1 as a possible D gene (6 bases). This CDR3 comprises 13 residues. Germline values: CDR1 SGHTA, CDR2 FQGNSA. CDR3 sequence: CASSRTENTEAFL. The CDR3 DNA reads as TGCGCCAGCAGCCGGACAGAGAACACTGAAGCTTTCCTT.

V is TRBV11-3 and J is TRBJ1-1; no clear D gene. Germline CDR1 and CDR2: SGHNT and YENEEA. Trimming removed 1 base at V and 10 bases at J, with 7 bases between. This CDR3 has 11 residues. CDR3 protein: CASSLGQTAFF. The CDR3 region has the DNA TGTGCCAGCAGCTTAGGGCAGACAGCTTTCTTT.

This clone was recorded only once. The genes are TRBV4-1 and TRBJ1-1; D not certain. The CDR3 is made up of 14 amino acids. Trimming took off 1 base at V and 1 base at J, with 7 bases between the two ends. Germline loops: CDR1 MGHRA, CDR2 YSYEKL. The CDR3 coding sequence is TGCGCCAGCAGCCAAGTAATGGGGAACACTGAAGCTTTCTTT. Encoded protein: CASSQVMGNTEAFF.

The gene calls are TRBV5-1 and TRBJ2-1; 8 positions match TRBD1. Germline trimming cut 5 bases from V and 4 bases from J; bases unmatched to any gene: 11. This CDR3 is 16 amino acids long. CDR1 is SGHRS, CDR2 YFSETQ, per germline. The DNA for the CDR3 is TGCGCCAGCAGTAATACGCCGGGACAGGTTTACAATGAGCAGTTCTTC. It codes for CASSNTPGQVYNEQFF.

J is TRBJ1-2 and V is TRBV28; TRBD1 matches 8 bases. V dropped 8 bases and J dropped 1; count of bases not matched to a gene: 12. Germline values: CDR1 MDHEN, CDR2 SYDVKM. CDR3 length: 16 residues. The CDR3 region is CASYRSGTGVNYGYTF. The CDR3 nucleotides read TGTGCCAGCTACCGCTCCGGGACAGGAGTTAACTATGGCTACACCTTC.

V is TRBV5-6 and J is TRBJ2-3, with D tentatively TRBD1 (5 bases). Per germline, CDR1 SGHDT and CDR2 YYEEEE. V lost 0 bases and J lost 6, with 11 bases in between. This CDR3 contains 14 residues. This CDR3 reads CASSLGRVTDTQYF. CDR3 in DNA: TGTGCCAGCAGCTTGGGCAGGGTAACGGATACGCAGTATTTT.

This clone was counted once. The chain carries TRBV28 and TRBJ2-7; D assignment may be TRBD1 or TRBD2 (5 bases each). The CDR3 has 13 amino acids. Trimming pared 9 bases from V and 6 bases from J, leaving 18 bases between. In germline, CDR1 is MDHEN, CDR2 SYDVKM. CDR3 DNA sequence: TGTGCCAGTTGGGGGTCTGCCCACACCGAGCAGTACTTC. Translated: CASWGSAHTEQYF.

The chain links TRBV11-1 to TRBJ1-2; maybe TRBD1 (6 bases). In germline, CDR1 is SGHAT, CDR2 FQDESV (reference sequence). The CDR3 length is 15 residues. V was shortened by 5 bases and J by 6 bases, with 19 bases between the two germline ends. This CDR3 reads CASSLGSSSGDGYTF. The CDR3 nucleotides read TGTGCCAGCAGCCTTGGGTCATCCTCAGGGGATGGCTACACCTTC.

The chain uses TRBV29-1 and TRBJ2-1, with 15 bases that match TRBD2. Germline CDR1 and CDR2: SQVTM and ANQGSEA. The CDR3 runs to 19 residues. The J segment lost 2 bases and the V segment lost 1 base, leaving 9 bases of the junction unmatched. This chain's CDR3 is CSVEGAGLAGGRPYNEQFF. In nucleotides, the CDR3 is TGCAGCGTTGAAGGGGCGGGACTAGCGGGAGGTCGCCCCTACAATGAGCAGTTCTTC.